This note documents a single T cell receptor (beta chain) sequence. The antigen is undetermined. This CDR3 comprises 12 residues. The germline CDR1 and CDR2 sequences are SNHLY and FYNNEI. Every bit of the isolated RNA underwent reverse transcription, so sequencing read expressed TCRB transcripts. An average around 3.8 million reads came from naive, central memory and regulatory T cell samples. The protocol was immunoSEQ multiplex PCR, while the TCRdb copy is restricted to in-frame clones and leaves out a portion. The sample consists of around 160,000 clones, 8% to 9.5% of them appearing once. This entry is derived from a study of beta chain features in type 1 diabetes. Study context: No age, gender or cell yield differences were seen between patients and healthy donors. Findings and caveats of the study: Type 1 diabetes patients had moderately but significantly shorter TCRB CDR3s in all four CD4+ subsets.

This TCR was recovered from a woman under 30 with type 1 diabetes. Sequences were obtained from central memory CD4+ T cells from blood. The chain employs TRBV2 and TRBJ2-5; no clear D gene. The end of the DNA aligns better with TRBJ2-7, so the J call may be wrong. The CDR3 reads CASSEQYYEQYF. CDR3 DNA sequence: TGTGCCAGCAGTGAACAGTACTACGAGCAGTACTTC.